A selection of T cell receptor beta chains follows, all from one sample in a study of cytotoxic CD8 clonotypes in ibrutinib-treated CLL. Clones were sequenced by immunoSEQ multiplex PCR, and TCRdb holds only the in-frame ones, with some missing. The data contain roughly 200,000 clones, roughly 77% of them singletons. The sequences come from PBMCs, collected after 12 months of ibrutinib treatment. These receptors were collected from a human donor with chronic lymphocytic leukemia. Each CDR3 is given with its conserved first and last residue.

j_call v_call cdr3_length cdr3_aa
TRBJ2-6 TRBV2 16 CASSKDRGAGANVLTF
TRBJ2-2 TRBV9 17 CASSEHSGPANTGELFF
TRBJ2-1 TRBV6-5 14 CASSYRYSYNEQFF
TRBJ1-2 TRBV4-2 14 CASSQATGVSGYTF
TRBJ2-7 TRBV7-9 11 CASGSSNEQYF
TRBJ1-4 TRBV6-5 13 CASPQLTNEKLFF
TRBJ2-7 TRBV29-1 11 CSVGVGYEQYF
TRBJ1-5 TRBV30 12 CAWSPQDQPQHF
TRBJ2-1 TRBV11-2 16 CASSLALAGGERTQFF
TRBJ2-3 TRBV28 16 CASTPGLAGGTDTQYF
TRBJ1-5 TRBV7-6 16 CASSQGSGIGNQPQHF
TRBJ2-7 TRBV7-2 16 CASSLASGGGSYEQYF
TRBJ1-5 TRBV5-8 11 CASSGNQAQHF
TRBJ2-7 TRBV6-1 15 CASSESGWGVYEQYF
TRBJ2-1 TRBV9 14 CASSVAVSAGEQFF
TRBJ2-7 TRBV28 15 CASTEPQGIGYEQYF
TRBJ1-2 TRBV27 14 CASSYSGASYGYTF
TRBJ1-5 TRBV4-2 16 CASSRTPGVGNQPQHF
TRBJ1-2 TRBV28 18 CASTPTVGGRLANYGYTF
TRBJ1-2 TRBV18 14 CASSPARDVYGYTF
TRBJ2-1 TRBV7-8 16 CASSLGAAGVYNEQFF
TRBJ1-1 TRBV29-1 17 CSAVGGYPTAMNTEAFF
TRBJ1-2 TRBV9 15 CASSVVGSANGGYTF
TRBJ1-3 TRBV5-1 14 CASSSRGPGNTIYF
TRBJ2-5 TRBV19 13 CASSNTGGETQYF
TRBJ1-2 TRBV4-1 16 CASSQEGTGIGDGYTF
TRBJ2-7 TRBV29-1 13 CSVVPGQGIEQYF
. TRBV4-1 15 CASSQDTGYKNEQYF
TRBJ1-5 TRBV6-5 14 CASSYDRQIGPQHF
TRBJ1-4 TRBV30 13 CAWSLQGVEKLFF
TRBJ1-2 TRBV28 14 CASIPTGANYGYTF
TRBJ2-5 TRBV7-3 13 CASSMGPEETQYF
TRBJ1-2 TRBV6-5 13 CASTKGTDYGYTF
TRBJ2-7 TRBV6-5 13 CASHSGRNYEQYF
TRBJ1-4 TRBV9 15 CASSVRRESNEKLFF
TRBJ2-7 TRBV5-1 13 CASSLDGIPEQYF
TRBJ2-7 TRBV7-8 11 CASSGFYEQYF
TRBJ1-2 TRBV9 16 CASSGGGTGLKDGYTF
TRBJ1-5 TRBV21-1 16 CASSKRARTGNQPQHF
TRBJ1-2 TRBV30 13 CAWSVSGNYGYTF
TRBJ1-1 TRBV14 14 CASSQVGRTGKTFF
TRBJ1-1 TRBV6-5 14 CASRTPGLNTEAFF
TRBJ1-5 TRBV4-2 17 CASSHYREKGASQPQHF
TRBJ2-7 TRBV28 17 CASSRDGRGLEVYEQYF
TRBJ2-5 TRBV30 14 CAWGLAGPGETQYF
TRBJ2-1 TRBV9 14 CASSPGGARNEQFF
TRBJ1-2 TRBV5-4 15 CASSLALSANYGYTF
TRBJ1-2 TRBV30 13 CAWSVARRLGYTF
TRBJ1-5 TRBV5-4 13 CASSFGGNQPQHF
TRBJ1-4 TRBV30 15 CAWSGQGGVGEKLFF
TRBJ1-5 TRBV2 13 CASSGDRGKPQHF
TRBJ2-7 TRBV6-6 13 CASSYSGGHEQYF
TRBJ2-1 TRBV23-1 10 CAKGDNEQFF
TRBJ2-1 TRBV30 13 CAWSVEASNEQFF
TRBJ1-2 TRBV11-2 14 CASSFGGYSYGYTF
TRBJ1-6 TRBV4-1 16 CASSQEVGQGHSPLHF
TRBJ2-3 TRBV19 13 CASSNRDTDTQYF
TRBJ2-7 TRBV27 15 CASRLYTGGSYEQYF
TRBJ2-3 TRBV11-3 16 CASSPWTGKSTDTQYF